This TCR beta chain was observed in a study of blood T cell repertoires in COVID-19. At the level of the study: COVID-19 samples, acute and convalescent, were from the United States, Italy and Spain. Nucleic acid was either cDNA or gDNA, and it came from T cells, B-cell-depleted T cells, or PBMCs.

This clone appeared a few times. The authors' processing: Quantification of nucleated cells was approximated via reference gene primer amplification. Clones were read by immunoSEQ multiplex PCR, and TCRdb kept only the in-frame ones, dropping some. That table supplies the V and J calls and clone size; D and trimming were determined from the DNA. The data show approximately 670,000 clones, 70% to 90% seen once. The length of the CDR3 is 12 residues. Deletions cut 5 bases from V and 3 bases from J, with 8 bases between. Germline V lookup: CDR1 SGHAT, CDR2 FQNNGV. The sample taken for sequencing was peripheral blood. This sequence was found in a woman under 30 with acute or convalescent COVID-19. The V call is TRBV11-2, the J call TRBJ2-7, with no clear D. CDR3 amino acids: CASSPNSYEQYF. Written as DNA, the CDR3 is TGTGCCAGCAGCCCCAACAGCTACGAGCAGTACTTC.